This T cell receptor beta chain originates from a study of cytomegalovirus exposure and HLA in healthy donors. This clone was detected only a few times. Its cognate antigen is unknown. The PCR employed 60 Vbeta primers together with 13 Jbeta primers. Profiled with immunoSEQ multiplex PCR; TCRdb holds only in-frame clones, not every one. The sample includes some 200,000 clones, approximately 70% of them seen just once. Study-level findings and limits: Apparent HLA restriction characterized most CMV-associated TCR beta chains in a later analysis.

The germline V gene encodes CDR1 SGHDT and CDR2 YYEEEE. This CDR3 comprises 16 residues. V shed 1 base and J 5 bases; nucleotides not matched to a gene: 3. This rearrangement joins TRBV5-6 to TRBJ2-3; TRBD2 matches at 14 bases. This sequence originates from a man aged 40-49 years in good health and CMV-seropositive. The sample was PBMCs. CDR3 coding DNA: TGTGCCAGCAGCTTGAGACTAGCGGGGGGGGTAGATACGCAGTATTTT. It codes for CASSLRLAGGVDTQYF.